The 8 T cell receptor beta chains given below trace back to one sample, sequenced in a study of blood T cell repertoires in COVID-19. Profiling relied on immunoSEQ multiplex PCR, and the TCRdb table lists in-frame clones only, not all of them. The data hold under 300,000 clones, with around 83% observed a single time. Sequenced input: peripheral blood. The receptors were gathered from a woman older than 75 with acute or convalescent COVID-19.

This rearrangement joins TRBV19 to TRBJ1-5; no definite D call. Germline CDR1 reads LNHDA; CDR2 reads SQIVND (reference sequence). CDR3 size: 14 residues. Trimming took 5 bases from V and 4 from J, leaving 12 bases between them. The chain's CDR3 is CASSASGSNQPQHF. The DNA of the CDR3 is TGTGCCAGTAGTGCCAGCGGGAGTAATCAGCCCCAGCATTTT.

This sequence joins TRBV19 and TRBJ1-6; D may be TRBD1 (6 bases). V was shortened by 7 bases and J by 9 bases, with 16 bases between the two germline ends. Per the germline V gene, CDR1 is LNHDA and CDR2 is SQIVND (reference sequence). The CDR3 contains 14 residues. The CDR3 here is CASIGGGPPSPLHF. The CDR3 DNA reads TGTGCCAGTATCGGCGGGGGCCCACCTTCACCCCTCCACTTT.

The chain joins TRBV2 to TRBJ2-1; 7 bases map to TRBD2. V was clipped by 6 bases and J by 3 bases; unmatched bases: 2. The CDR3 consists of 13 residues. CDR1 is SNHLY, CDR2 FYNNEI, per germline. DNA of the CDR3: TGTGCCAGCAGAGAGCGGGGCTACAATGAGCAGTTCTTC. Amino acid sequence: CASRERGYNEQFF. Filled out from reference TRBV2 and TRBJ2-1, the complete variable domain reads EPEVTQTPSHQVTQMGQEVILRCVPISNHLYFYWYRQILGQKVEFLVSFYNNEISEKSEIFDDQFSVERPDGSNFTLKIRSTKLEDSAMYFCASRERGYNEQFFGPGTRLTVL.

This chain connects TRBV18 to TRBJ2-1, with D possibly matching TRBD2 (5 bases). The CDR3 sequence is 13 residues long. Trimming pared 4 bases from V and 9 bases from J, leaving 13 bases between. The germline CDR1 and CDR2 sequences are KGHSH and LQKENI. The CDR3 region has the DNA TGTGCCAGCTCACTGGACTCCCAGAGTGAGCAGTTCTTC. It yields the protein CASSLDSQSEQFF.

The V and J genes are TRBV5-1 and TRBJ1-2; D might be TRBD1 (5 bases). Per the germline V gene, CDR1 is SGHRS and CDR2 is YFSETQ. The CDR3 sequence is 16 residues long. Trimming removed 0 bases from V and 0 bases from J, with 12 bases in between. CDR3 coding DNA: TGCGCCAGCAGCTTGGACGGGCAGGGCGCTAACTATGGCTACACCTTC. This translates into CASSLDGQGANYGYTF.

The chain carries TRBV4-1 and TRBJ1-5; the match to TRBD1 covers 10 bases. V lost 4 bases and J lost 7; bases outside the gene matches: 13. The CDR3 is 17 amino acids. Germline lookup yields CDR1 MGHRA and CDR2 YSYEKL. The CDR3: CASSPNPSRDRGQPQHF. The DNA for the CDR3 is TGCGCCAGCAGCCCTAATCCGTCCCGGGACAGGGGACAGCCCCAGCATTTT.

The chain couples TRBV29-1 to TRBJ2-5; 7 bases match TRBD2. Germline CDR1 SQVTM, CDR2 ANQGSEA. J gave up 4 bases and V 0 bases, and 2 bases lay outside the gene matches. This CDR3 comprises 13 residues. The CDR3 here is CSVEEGRAETQYF. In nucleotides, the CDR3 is TGCAGCGTTGAAGAGGGGAGGGCAGAGACCCAGTACTTC.

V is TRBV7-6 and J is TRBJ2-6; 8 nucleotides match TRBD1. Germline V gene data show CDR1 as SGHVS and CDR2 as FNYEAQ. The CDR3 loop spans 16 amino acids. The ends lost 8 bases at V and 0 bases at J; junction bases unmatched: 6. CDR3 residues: CASGPTGGSGANVLTF. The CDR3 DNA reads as TGTGCCAGCGGGCCAACAGGGGGCTCTGGGGCCAACGTCCTGACTTTC.